These 28 T cell receptor beta chains came from one sample sequenced in a study of T-cell memory formation after mild COVID-19. TCRdb passed the 5' RACE reads through MiXCR, listing each CDR3 protein once. The table shows 150,000 to 200,000 distinct CDR3 sequences, with roughly 14% occurring only once. Sequencing was carried out using PBMCs or a T cell subset sorted from them (not recorded which). These receptors were obtained from an adult woman who had mild COVID-19 (a few samples of this study predate the infection). Cell type and time point are not known.

This chain uses TRBV12-3 or TRBV12-4 with TRBJ2-7, with TRBD1 identical over 8 bases. CDR3 size: 14 residues. The ends lost 3 bases at V and 1 base at J; junction bases unmatched: 2. CDR3: CASSFTGGSYEQYF. The CDR3 DNA follows: TGTGCCAGCAGTTTCACAGGGGGTTCCTACGAGCAGTACTTC.

This rearrangement joins TRBV3-1 to TRBJ2-3; tentatively, D is TRBD1 (7 bases). The CDR3 sequence is 16 residues long. Germline lookup yields CDR1 LGHDT and CDR2 YNNKEL (reference sequence). Trimming took 4 bases from V and 3 from J, leaving 17 bases between them. The CDR3 loop is CASSRTGGRGTDTQYF. The CDR3 nucleotides are TGTGCCAGCAGCCGGACAGGAGGGCGTGGGACAGATACGCAGTATTTT.

The genes are TRBV27 and TRBJ1-1; 9 bases fit TRBD1. The ends lost 3 bases at V and 1 base at J; junction bases unmatched: 3. There are 15 residues in the CDR3. Per the germline V gene, CDR1 is MNHEY and CDR2 is SMNVEV (reference sequence). CDR3 in amino acids: CASSFLTGGNTEAFF. As DNA, the CDR3 is TGTGCCAGCAGTTTTCTGACAGGGGGGAACACTGAAGCTTTCTTT.

The CDR3 is CASRDRSNEQFF. Written as DNA, the CDR3 is TGTGCCAGCCGGGACAGGAGTAATGAGCAGTTCTTC. The rearrangement joins TRBV9 to TRBJ2-1; 8 bases align to TRBD1. Trimming at V came to 7 bases and at J to 7 bases, leaving 4 bases not matched to a gene. The CDR3 length is 12 residues. The V gene's germline CDR1 is SGDLS and CDR2 YYNGEE.

This clonotype showed up just a few times. The chain has TRBV20-1 and TRBJ1-1; D is unclear. V dropped 3 bases and J dropped 3 bases, with 5 bases sitting between them. The CDR3 is 11 residues long. Germline CDR1 is DFQATT and CDR2 is SNEGSKA (reference sequence). This chain's CDR3 is CSASTHTEAFF. Written as DNA, the CDR3 is TGCAGTGCTAGTACCCACACTGAAGCTTTCTTT.

This clonotype occurred many times. J is TRBJ2-2 and V is TRBV9, with 12 bases aligning to TRBD2. The CDR3 contains 17 residues. Germline CDR1 reads SGDLS; CDR2 reads YYNGEE. The V gene end was trimmed by 3 bases and the J gene end by 5 bases; junction bases not matched to a gene: 8. This CDR3 reads CASSGLAGEVKTGELFF. For the CDR3, the DNA is TGTGCCAGCAGCGGACTAGCGGGAGAGGTGAAGACCGGGGAGCTGTTTTTT.

This clonotype was picked up a small number of times. The chain links TRBV18 to TRBJ2-4; possibly TRBD2 for D (6 bases). CDR1 and CDR2 from the germline V gene are KGHSH and LQKENI. V dropped 3 bases and J dropped 3 bases, with 12 bases sitting between them. The CDR3 loop spans 15 amino acids. The CDR3 loop is CASSPGLASKNIQYF. CDR3 in DNA: TGTGCCAGCTCACCGGGGCTAGCGAGCAAAAACATTCAGTACTTC.

This clonotype was counted many times. The V call is TRBV6-5, the J call TRBJ2-3; 10 bases map to TRBD1. The V and J ends lost 2 bases and 4 bases, in that order; junction bases with no gene match: 3. Germline CDR1 is MNHEY and CDR2 is SVGAGI. The CDR3 runs to 15 residues. In nucleotides, the CDR3 is TGTGCCAGCAGTTACGGGACAGGGGAGGCAGATACGCAGTATTTT. Translating gives CASSYGTGEADTQYF.

This clonotype was detected ten times or more. The chain couples TRBV10-2 to TRBJ2-3; 7 bases align to TRBD2. With 3 bases clipped from V and 2 bases from J, the junction kept 5 bases outside the gene matches. The CDR3 runs 15 residues. Germline CDR1 WSHSY, CDR2 SAAADI. CDR3 loop: CASSDGGGSTDTQYF. CDR3 in DNA: TGCGCCAGCAGTGACGGGGGAGGGTCCACAGATACGCAGTATTTT.

The chain recombines TRBV2 with TRBJ1-1, with D possibly being TRBD1 (5 bases). CDR3 length: 13 amino acids. The V gene's germline CDR1 is SNHLY and CDR2 FYNNEI. The V and J ends lost 8 bases and 5 bases respectively, with 15 bases between them. The CDR3 sequence: CASPAGFETEAFF. The CDR3 bases are TGTGCCAGCCCGGCAGGGTTCGAAACTGAAGCTTTCTTT.

The genes are TRBV12-3 or TRBV12-4 and TRBJ2-6; D gene ambiguous. The CDR3 totals 13 residues. Trimming left V 6 bases short and J 4 bases short, with 7 bases between. CDR3 region: CASREWGANVLTF. The CDR3 coding sequence is TGTGCCAGCAGGGAGTGGGGGGCCAACGTCCTGACTTTC.

This clonotype was counted between two and nine times. The chain is built from TRBV5-4 and TRBJ2-3, with 11 bases lining up with TRBD2. The germline V gene encodes CDR1 SGHNT and CDR2 YYREEE (reference sequence). The trim removed 3 bases at V and 5 bases at J, leaving 8 bases unmatched. This CDR3 is built from 16 residues. The CDR3 nucleotides are TGTGCCAGCAGCTCGTTAGCGGGGGGGCCTCAAGATACGCAGTATTTT. Its translation is CASSSLAGGPQDTQYF.

In its sample, this clonotype was seen a few times. The genes are TRBV3-1 and TRBJ1-5; unclear D gene. The CDR3 length is 15 residues. The germline CDR1 and CDR2 sequences are LGHDT and YNNKEL (reference sequence). Trimming took off 2 bases at V and 0 bases at J, with 8 bases between the two ends. CDR3 protein: CASSQSGNSNQPQHF. The CDR3 bases are TGTGCCAGCAGCCAATCGGGGAATAGCAATCAGCCCCAGCATTTT.

This clonotype was found a few times. V and J are TRBV20-1 and TRBJ1-5; D call uncertain. CDR3 length: 15 amino acids. CDR1 is DFQATT and CDR2 is SNEGSKA in the germline V gene (reference sequence). The germline V and J ends were trimmed by 0 bases and 4 bases, with 13 bases remaining between them. CDR3 sequence reads: CSARDPGLGNQPQHF. DNA of the CDR3: TGCAGTGCTAGAGATCCGGGGTTGGGGAATCAGCCCCAGCATTTT.

The CDR3 DNA reads TGTGCCAGCAGCCACAGGGGGAGCACTGAAGCTTTCTTT. Translation gives CASSHRGSTEAFF. This chain links TRBV7-2 with TRBJ1-1; TRBD1 agrees at 8 bases. The CDR3 sequence is 13 residues long. In germline, CDR1 is SGHTA, CDR2 FQGNSA. Germline trimming cut 5 bases from V and 4 bases from J; bases unmatched to any gene: 3. The whole variable domain, filled in from reference TRBV7-2 and TRBJ1-1, reads GAGVSQSPSNKVTEKGKDVELRCDPISGHTALYWYRQSLGQGLEFLIYFQGNSAPDKSGLPSDRFSAERTGGSVSTLTIQRTQQEDSAVYLCASSHRGSTEAFFGQGTRLTVV.

This clonotype occurred many times. The chain combines TRBV7-2 with TRBJ1-2, with 12 bases matching TRBD1. The CDR3 length is 16 residues. J was trimmed by 4 bases and V by 5 bases; bases with no gene match: 8. Germline V gene lookup returns CDR1 SGHTA and CDR2 FQGNSA. CDR3 loop: CASSPRGTGGGYGYTF. The CDR3 nucleotides are TGTGCCAGCAGCCCACGGGGGACAGGGGGCGGCTATGGCTACACCTTC.

This clonotype was seen more than once but under ten times. DNA of the CDR3: TGCAGTGCTTCTGATCAAGCGGGGGGCACTGAAGCTTTCTTT. It codes for CSASDQAGGTEAFF. This chain connects TRBV20-1 to TRBJ1-1; D perhaps matches TRBD1 (5 bases). CDR1 is DFQATT and CDR2 is SNEGSKA in the germline V gene (reference sequence). The V end lost 5 bases, the J end lost 4 bases, and 17 bases lay between the germline ends. The CDR3 totals 14 residues.

The V and J genes are TRBV7-6 and TRBJ1-1, with D unclear. V lost 5 bases and J 5 bases, leaving 15 bases between the germline ends. The germline CDR1 and CDR2 sequences are SGHVS and FNYEAQ. The CDR3 spans 14 residues. CDR3 in amino acids: CASSHRQDGTEAFF. CDR3 DNA sequence: TGTGCCAGCAGCCACCGCCAGGACGGGACTGAAGCTTTCTTT.

This clonotype has a count of ten or more. The genes are TRBV5-1 and TRBJ2-3, with TRBD1 as a possible D gene (6 bases). This CDR3 has 17 amino acids. Germline CDR1 SGHRS, CDR2 YFSETQ. Trimming removed 0 bases from V and 0 bases from J, with 14 bases in between. Written as DNA, the CDR3 is TGCGCCAGCAGCTTGGACGGACAGCTAGGTAGCACAGATACGCAGTATTTT. Translated: CASSLDGQLGSTDTQYF.

The chain recombines TRBV6-5 with TRBJ1-2; 7 positions match TRBD1. V was clipped by 5 bases and J by 2 bases; unmatched bases: 5. This CDR3 has 14 amino acids. Germline CDR1 is MNHEY and CDR2 is SVGAGI. In nucleotides, the CDR3 is TGTGCCAGCAGTGACAGGGTACTAAACTATGGCTACACCTTC. Its protein product is CASSDRVLNYGYTF.

This clonotype was picked up a small number of times. The chain joins TRBV12-3 or TRBV12-4 to TRBJ2-7; weak D call: TRBD1 (5 bases). Between the trimmed V and J ends, which lost 3 bases and 2 bases, there was a span of 11 bases. This CDR3 spans 14 amino acids. The CDR3 DNA reads as TGTGCCAGCAGTTTTGTCCAGGGAACCTACGAGCAGTACTTC. The encoded protein is CASSFVQGTYEQYF.

The chain links TRBV6-2 or TRBV6-3 to TRBJ2-7; the D gene is possibly TRBD1 (5 bases). Trimming stripped 7 bases from V and 4 bases from J, with 20 bases between. The CDR3 spans 15 residues. Germline assignment: CDR1 MNHEY and CDR2 SVGEGT. The CDR3 sequence is CASTLQLDRRYEQYF. CDR3 in DNA: TGTGCCAGCACTTTACAACTCGACAGAAGATACGAGCAGTACTTC.

The chain combines TRBV15 with TRBJ2-3; D is perhaps TRBD2 (5 bases). Germline-derived CDR1 and CDR2 are LNHNV and YYDKDF (reference sequence). CDR3 size: 17 residues. V was trimmed by 0 bases and J by 5 bases, leaving 18 bases between them. The CDR3 spells CATSRDRLVGDLDTQYF. DNA of the CDR3: TGTGCCACCAGCAGAGATCGTTTAGTGGGAGACCTAGATACGCAGTATTTT. Based on the CDR3 plus reference TRBV15 and TRBJ2-3, the full variable domain is DAMVIQNPRYQVTQFGKPVTLSCSQTLNHNVMYWYQQKSSQAPKLLFHYYDKDFNNEADTPDNFQSRRPNTSFCFLDIRSPGLGDTAMYLCATSRDRLVGDLDTQYFGPGTRLTVL.

The V and J genes are TRBV7-3 and TRBJ2-1; 8 bases align to TRBD2. CDR3 length: 15 residues. Trimming removed 3 bases from V and 5 bases from J; junction bases left unmatched: 6. From germline, CDR1 is SGHTA and CDR2 FQGTGA. Here the CDR3 reads CASSLSRGGHNEQFF. CDR3 DNA: TGTGCCAGCAGCTTGTCCCGGGGGGGCCACAATGAGCAGTTCTTC.

This chain joins TRBV6-5 and TRBJ2-1, with a tentative D call TRBD2 (6 bases). This CDR3 region has 15 residues. Germline CDR1 reads MNHEY; CDR2 reads SVGAGI. Trimming took 6 bases from V and 8 from J, leaving 20 bases between them. For the CDR3, the DNA is TGTGCCAGCAGCCCCCTCCCGGGAGAATTCGATGAGCAGTTCTTC. As protein: CASSPLPGEFDEQFF.

The V call is TRBV4-1, the J call TRBJ2-5; no clear D. This CDR3 spans 13 amino acids. The germline V gene encodes CDR1 MGHRA and CDR2 YSYEKL. V was pared by 1 base and J by 1 base, with 4 bases between. The DNA for the CDR3 is TGCGCCAGCAGCCAAGCGTTCCAAGAGACCCAGTACTTC. Amino acid sequence: CASSQAFQETQYF.

Ten or more counts support this clonotype. The chain is built from TRBV5-1 and TRBJ2-1; tentatively, D is TRBD1 (6 bases). Per the germline V gene, CDR1 is SGHRS and CDR2 is YFSETQ. The CDR3 is made up of 17 amino acids. V was clipped by 1 base and J by 1 base, with 15 bases between them. The DNA of the CDR3 is TGCGCCAGCAGCTTGACTACAGGGAAAGTGTCCTACAATGAGCAGTTCTTC. The encoded protein is CASSLTTGKVSYNEQFF.

This clonotype was recorded a few times. This sequence joins TRBV24-1 and TRBJ2-3; D is undetermined. The V end was cut by 6 bases, the J end by 6 bases, with 15 bases between. Germline V CDR1 and CDR2: KGHDR, SFDVKD. The CDR3 spans 14 residues. This CDR3 reads CATSSPPYVDTQYF. The CDR3, as DNA: TGTGCCACCAGTTCCCCACCGTACGTTGATACGCAGTATTTT.